This note documents a single T cell receptor beta chain sequence. Its cognate antigen is unknown. Indicated time point: week 47, end of study. Each dose delivered 300 ug of mutant IDH1 20-mer peptide subcutaneously with imiquimod. CDR3 length: 13 residues. The V gene's germline CDR1 is SGDLS and CDR2 YYNGEE. The V gene lost 3 bases and the J gene lost 4 bases, with 11 bases spanning the gap. The sample comes from a study of a mutant IDH1 vaccine in newly diagnosed glioma. Turning to the study itself: Patients began vaccination 4-6 weeks after radiotherapy alone, or with temozolomide cycles. Visit V12 was at week 35; visit V13 was at week 47. Overall study findings and caveats: Variations in leading peripheral T cell clonotypes appeared to have no connection with pseudoprogression. The occurrence of vaccine-induced immune responses was seen in approximately 92% of patients.

Clones were read by immunoSEQ multiplex PCR, and TCRdb kept only the in-frame ones, dropping some. Of some 56,000 clones listed, around 75% are singletons. The input for sequencing was PBMCs, taken from a glioma patient whose treatment included an IDH1 peptide vaccine. The rearrangement uses TRBV9 and TRBJ2-7; no firm D call. This sequence originates from a man aged 50-60 years with glioma. DNA of the CDR3: TGTGCCAGCAGCGACCGACTGGGGTACGAGCAGTACTTC. Translated: CASSDRLGYEQYF. The full variable domain, rest sourced from reference TRBV9 and TRBJ2-7, is DSGVTQTPKHLITATGQRVTLRCSPRSGDLSVYWYQQSLDQGLQFLIQYYNGEERAKGNILERFSAQQFPDLHSELNLSSLELGDSALYFCASSDRLGYEQYFGPGTRLTVT.